The source of this T cell receptor beta chain is a study of technical replicates of blood from a handful of donors. The CDR3 has 14 residues. CDR1 SEHNR and CDR2 FQNEAQ come from the germline V gene (reference sequence). With 6 bases clipped from V and 5 bases from J, the junction kept 7 bases outside the gene matches. This clone was recorded only once. Data came from immunoSEQ multiplex PCR; TCRdb stores just in-frame clones and leaves some out. The table lists tens of thousands of clones, approximately 96% of them singletons. Input material: T cells isolated from PBMCs. This receptor was identified in a human donor in good health. The chain employs TRBV7-9 and TRBJ2-4, with 7 bases aligning to TRBD1. CDR3 DNA sequence: TGTGCCAGCAGTTGGGGGACAGCAGAAAACATTCAGTACTTC. Protein product: CASSWGTAENIQYF.